Listed here is a single T cell receptor (beta chain). This clone was counted between two and nine times. The specificity of this receptor is unknown. Nothing much larger sits one base from this clone, and base qualities are not available. The data originate from a study of cytomegalovirus exposure and HLA in healthy donors (TCRdb year 2017). General notes on the study: According to an earlier analysis of 587 of the donors, about 179 million T cells yielded 120 million or so unique TCR beta sequences and around 300 Gb of sequence data. About 280 gigabases of sequencing data and around 90 million unique TCR sequences made up an early release that covered fewer than 650 HLA-typed donors. The genetic ancestry cluster associated with self-reported Caucasian donors included over 80% of the roughly 360 genotyped donors. The study aimed to test whether cataloging public T cell receptors could reveal signatures of past pathogen exposure. The study used immunosequencing to profile the T cell repertoires of 666 subjects and linked those repertoires to cytomegalovirus serostatus. A separate validation cohort of more than 100 different subjects was used in addition to the approximately 640-subject first cohort. The study combined high-throughput TCR immunosequencing, statistical association of individual TCRs with disease status, and machine learning to predict cytomegalovirus infection status. To study patterns of TCR occurrence, a later analysis re-analyzed previously published TCR beta repertoires from around 670 donors and added high-resolution HLA genotyping. The later analysis used no new phenotypic data to find candidate immune exposures, relying instead on TCR beta sequences and their occurrence across donors. An earlier analysis of around 580 of the donors used high-throughput TCR beta sequencing to judge whether each TCR beta V gene segment behaved as functional or pseudogenic. Donor age, sex, ethnicity and CMV serostatus were collected together with the repertoire data. A later genetic analysis used genome-wide SNP genotypes for about 55% of the 666 donors, treating that subset as a discovery cohort. All discovery cohort repertoires had been generated on a single sequencing platform. HLA typing included class I and class II loci at four-digit resolution. The number of donors typed differed by locus, with roughly 620-630 for A, B, C, DRB1 and DQB1, more than 500 for DQA1, 606 for DPA1, and some 440 for DPB1. Five DR-DQ haplotypes were treated as single units for association and clustering because of strong linkage in the cohort. Across around 400 genotyped donors of the cohort, an average of about 200,000 unique TCR beta nucleotide sequences per donor were sequenced, and roughly a sixth of those sequences were non-productive. The study at large found these results: Broadly in line with IMGT annotations, most TCR beta V segments showed up in productive rearrangements about 90% or about 30% of the time in an earlier analysis of around 550 of the donors. In both the original and validation cohorts, the classifier was reported to diagnose cytomegalovirus status with high specificity and sensitivity. Presence/absence analyses assumed roughly uniform sequencing depth across donors, an assumption that may not hold. Because counts were too low, about 18 rarely observed V segments, including chromosome 9 orphons, were excluded from the earlier analysis of roughly 580 of the donors. The only immune exposure information available for the cohort was CMV serostatus. Because HLA typing was unavailable for some donors at each locus, only the typed subset was used in association tests. In this cohort, only TCR beta chains were sequenced, and detectable features were limited by the absence of alpha or paired-chain data. Across donors, most TCR sequences were observed very rarely, whereas some public TCRs were present in many individuals. Specific HLA alleles were associated with 15,000 to 20,000 TCR beta sequences at a false discovery rate of 0.05 in a later analysis. V-gene and J-gene trimming of TCR beta chains was associated with a missense DCLRE1C variant in a later genetic analysis, and the association was replicated in an independent cohort. According to a later analysis, TCR association rates differed among HLA loci, with DRB1 alleles showing the most associated TCRs and HLA-C alleles showing the fewest. Assigning TCR associations to individual alleles was difficult when HLA alleles, especially DR and DQ, strongly co-occurred. In a later genetic analysis, fewer N-insertions in productive TCRs were reported among donors in an Asian-associated ancestry cluster than the roughly 640-donor mean. A group of highly shared sequence variants was considered likely to be a technical artifact of the sequencing pipeline. A further reported finding was that TCR beta sequences accurately predicted the HLA-A and HLA-B alleles for most subjects in the first cohort. The study listed 170 or so TCR beta chains as associated with cytomegalovirus. According to a later analysis, parvovirus B19, influenza, CMV and Epstein-Barr virus appeared linked to several top co-occurrence clusters. A later analysis found that most CMV-associated TCR beta chains appeared HLA-restricted, with HLA associations seemingly driven largely by CMV exposure. Correlated functional status among segregating V segments might reflect linkage disequilibrium, but an unknown experimental factor could not be ruled out. The 87-base-pair reads could not distinguish some IMGT-functional V segments, including TRBV6-2 and TRBV6-3, so those segments were excluded. It was suggested by the authors that the approach could potentially be generalized to other disease states and immunological phenotypes. Compared with equally common non-associated chains, HLA-associated TCR beta chains in a later analysis were more clonally expanded and had lower generation probabilities. A few of the identified cytomegalovirus-associated TCR beta chains were confirmed in vitro to be specific for cytomegalovirus antigens.

In total, 630 or so healthy bone marrow donors made up the cohort. Cohort members were all nominally healthy when sampled, although unrecorded immune exposures were likely present. The donor tested CMV seropositive and was one of the 289 seropositive cohort members. A peripheral blood sample was provided by each donor, and peripheral blood mononuclear cells were used for TCR beta sequencing. Genomic DNA extraction from the blood cell samples was performed with the Qiagen DNeasy Blood Extraction Kit. The library came from the immunoSEQ multiplex PCR assay. A mixture of 60 forward primers for TCR Vbeta segments and 13 reverse primers for TCR Jbeta segments was used in the multiplex PCR. Amplification of the CDR3 region of rearranged TCR beta genes was performed with a multiplex PCR assay on genomic DNA. Amplified TCR beta libraries were sequenced as 87-base-pair reads on the Illumina HiSeq System. The original pipeline was this. In a later analysis, some 80 million unique TCR beta chains were counted across the roughly 670 repertoires, and roughly 10 million of these chains were shared by at least two donors. A nearest-neighbor algorithm error-corrected the raw reads and collapsed the reads into unique sequences, merging closely related sequences to remove PCR and sequencing errors. To assign V, D and J gene segments, CDR3 sequences were aligned to IMGT reference sequences. Each retained sequence needed at least a six-nucleotide match to both a V gene segment and a J gene segment. A rearrangement counted as productive if the CDR3 had no stop codons and remained in frame with V and J, and every other rearrangement counted as non-productive. Following IMGT convention, CDR3 was defined as the stretch from the second conserved V-encoded cysteine to the conserved J-encoded phenylalanine. Sequences without an unambiguous match to a single V gene segment were excluded from the earlier analysis of approximately 600 of the donors. In an earlier analysis of 587 of the donors, a V segment was called functional when productive rearrangements were above 56.7%, and segregating when the standard deviation between donors exceeded 5%. A statistical classification framework was built for diagnosing cytomegalovirus status from the catalog of TCR beta chain sequences. In a later analysis, V and J genes were assigned by comparing TCR nucleotide sequences against IMGT/GENE-DB human TR gene sequences. A later analysis assigned CDR3 sequences and most-parsimonious VDJ recombination scenarios with the TCRdist pipeline. A later analysis defined each TCR beta chain by its CDR3 amino acid sequence plus V-gene family, and excluded reads lacking a unique V-gene family. A later analysis removed nearly 600 highly shared, low-generation-probability nucleotide sequences to deal with suspected cross-contamination and a sequencing artifact. In a later analysis, a clonal expansion index for each public chain was calculated from normalized within-repertoire ranks of inferred template counts. Generation probabilities in a later analysis came from a VDJ recombination model fitted to out-of-frame rearrangements, and those results were checked against IGoR. In a later analysis, hypergeometric tests were used to score TCR-TCR, TCR-HLA and TCR-CMV co-occurrence, with a repertoire-size bias correction applied to TCR pairs. In a later analysis, false discovery rates were estimated by permuting HLA or CMV assignments 20 times. In a later analysis, co-occurring TCRs were grouped with DBSCAN, and TCRdist sequence similarity was added when clustering was performed within HLA-allele-positive subsets. For co-occurrence clustering, repertoires with fewer than 30,000 or more than 120,000 public chains were excluded, along with several repertoires with anomalous nucleotide sharing. The source is immuneACCESS, and TCRdb retained only in-frame sequences with V and J called. Part of the clones is not carried over; for the studies checked, unresolved V genes explain less than half of this, and the remainder is unexplained. The V and J calls and clone size come from that table; D and trimming were worked out from the DNA. This sample lists 200,000 to 300,000 clones; approximately 85% were detected once. In total, the top ten clones hold approximately 2% of the sample.

V and J are truncated by 5 bases and 0 bases respectively, leaving an intervening sequence of 14 bases. The germline V gene yields SGHTA for CDR1 and FQGNSA for CDR2. The CDR3 has 16 amino acids, counting the end cysteine and phenylalanine. Left in the record is the CDR3 DNA by itself, 48 bases read in frame from the first base. Sequenced sample: PBMCs. This TCR was sampled from a middle-aged woman in good health and CMV-seropositive. The chain was built from TRBV7-2 and TRBJ1-3, with a weak D call of TRBD1 (5 bases match). The nucleotide sequence is TGTGCCAGCAGCACGCGGGGCCGGGACTCTGGAAACACCATATATTTT. Protein translation: CASSTRGRDSGNTIYF.